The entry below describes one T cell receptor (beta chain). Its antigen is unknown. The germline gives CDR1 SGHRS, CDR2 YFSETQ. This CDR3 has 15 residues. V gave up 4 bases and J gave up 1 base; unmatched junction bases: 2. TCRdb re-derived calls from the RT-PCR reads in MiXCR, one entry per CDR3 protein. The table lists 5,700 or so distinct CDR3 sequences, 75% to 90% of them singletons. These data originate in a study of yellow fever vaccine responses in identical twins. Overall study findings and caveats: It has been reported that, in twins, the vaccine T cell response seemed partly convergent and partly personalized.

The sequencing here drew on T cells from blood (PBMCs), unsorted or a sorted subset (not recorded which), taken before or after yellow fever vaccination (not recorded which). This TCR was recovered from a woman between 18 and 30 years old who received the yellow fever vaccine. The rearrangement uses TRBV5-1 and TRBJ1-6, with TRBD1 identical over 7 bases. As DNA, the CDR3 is TGCGCCAGCAGCCCAGGGGGATCCTATAATTCACCCCTCCACTTT. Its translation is CASSPGGSYNSPLHF.